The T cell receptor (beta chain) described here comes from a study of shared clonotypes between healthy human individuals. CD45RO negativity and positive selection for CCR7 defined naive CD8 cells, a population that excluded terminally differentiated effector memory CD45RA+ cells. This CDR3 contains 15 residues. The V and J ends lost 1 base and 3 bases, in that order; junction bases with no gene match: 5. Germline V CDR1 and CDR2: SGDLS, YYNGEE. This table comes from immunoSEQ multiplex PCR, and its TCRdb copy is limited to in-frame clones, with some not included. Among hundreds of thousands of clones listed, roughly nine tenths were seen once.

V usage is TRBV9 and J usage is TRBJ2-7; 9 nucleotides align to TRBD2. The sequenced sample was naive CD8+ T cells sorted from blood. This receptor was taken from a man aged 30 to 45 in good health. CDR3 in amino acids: CASSVSSGKLYEQYF. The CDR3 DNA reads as TGTGCCAGCAGCGTATCTAGCGGGAAACTCTACGAGCAGTACTTC.